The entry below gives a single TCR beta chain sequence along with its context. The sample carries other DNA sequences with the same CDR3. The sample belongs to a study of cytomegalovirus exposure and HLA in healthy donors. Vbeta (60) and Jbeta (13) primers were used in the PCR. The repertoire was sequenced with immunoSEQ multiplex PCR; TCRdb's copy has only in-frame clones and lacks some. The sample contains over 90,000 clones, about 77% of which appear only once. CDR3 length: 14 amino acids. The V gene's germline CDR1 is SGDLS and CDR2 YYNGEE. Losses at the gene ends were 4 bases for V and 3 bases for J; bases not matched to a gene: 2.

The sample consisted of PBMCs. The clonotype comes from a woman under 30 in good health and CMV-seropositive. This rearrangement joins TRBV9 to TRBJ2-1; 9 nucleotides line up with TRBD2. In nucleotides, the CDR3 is TGTGCCAGCAGCCCTAGCGGGAACTACAATGAGCAGTTCTTC. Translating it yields CASSPSGNYNEQFF.